In its sample, the clone carrying this T cell receptor (beta chain) was seen many times. Its antigen is unidentified. These data originate in a study of identical twins. TCRdb analysed the 5' RACE reads with MiXCR anew, one entry per CDR3 protein. The data show approximately 600,000 distinct CDR3 sequences, approximately 10% seen once. This CDR3 comprises 13 residues. V was shortened by 6 bases and J by 0 bases, with 9 bases between the two germline ends. Germline values: CDR1 SGHDT, CDR2 YYEEEE. General study findings and limits: Memory repertoires showed no such pattern, whereas abundant cord blood beta clonotypes carried fewer insertions. Modelling approaches yielded underestimates of out-of-frame TCR alpha sharing between monozygotic twins.

The sample was also linked to a second study, of yellow fever vaccine responses in identical twins.

The clonotype originates from a woman under 30 in good health. Sequenced: PBMCs. The chain couples TRBV5-6 to TRBJ1-1, with unresolved D. The CDR3 bases are TGTGCCAGCAACTCTATGGTGAACACTGAAGCTTTCTTT. Amino acids: CASNSMVNTEAFF.